This entry lists 29 T cell receptor beta chains sequenced from one sample in a study of cytotoxic CD8 clonotypes in ibrutinib-treated CLL. Sequencing used immunoSEQ multiplex PCR; TCRdb keeps in-frame clones, though not all of them. In the table there are 110,000 to 150,000 clones, roughly three quarters of which are singletons. The sequences come from PBMCs, collected after 24 months of ibrutinib treatment. The receptors were gathered from a human donor with chronic lymphocytic leukemia.

The V gene is TRBV18, the J gene TRBJ1-1; possible D gene TRBD1, 5 bases. The CDR3 is 13 amino acids. V dropped 6 bases and J dropped 8 bases, with 16 bases sitting between them. The V gene's germline CDR1 is KGHSH and CDR2 LQKENI. The CDR3 nucleotides are TGTGCCAGCTCCCCTGGCCAGGGCATAGAAGCTTTCTTT. Its translation is CASSPGQGIEAFF.

This rearrangement joins TRBV19 to TRBJ2-7; 8 nucleotides align to TRBD1. The germline gives CDR1 LNHDA, CDR2 SQIVND (reference sequence). V gave up 3 bases and J gave up 5 bases; unmatched junction bases: 9. The CDR3 runs to 15 residues. CDR3 in amino acids: CASSIGGQVGHEQYF. The CDR3 bases are TGTGCCAGTAGTATCGGGGGACAGGTTGGGCACGAGCAGTACTTC.

V gene TRBV9 combines with J gene TRBJ2-2; 8 bases fit TRBD2. Germline values: CDR1 SGDLS, CDR2 YYNGEE. The CDR3 is 18 residues long. The trim removed 0 bases at V and 1 base at J, leaving 8 bases unmatched. The CDR3 protein is CASSVGGSGTKNTGELFF. CDR3 coding DNA: TGTGCCAGCAGCGTAGGGGGTAGCGGGACAAAGAACACCGGGGAGCTGTTTTTT.

The genes are TRBV19 and TRBJ2-1, with 15 bases lining up with TRBD2. Germline loops: CDR1 LNHDA, CDR2 SQIVND (reference sequence). Trimming took 6 bases from V and 8 from J; bases not matched to a gene: 14. The CDR3 is 18 residues long. CDR3 DNA sequence: TGTGCCAGTAGAACCGACATGGGACTAGCGGGAGGCCGGTATGAGCAGTTCTTC. Protein product: CASRTDMGLAGGRYEQFF.

The rearrangement links TRBV2 to TRBJ2-3, with D unresolved. The CDR3 totals 15 residues. V was pared by 1 base and J by 0 bases, with 8 bases between. Germline CDR1 reads SNHLY; CDR2 reads FYNNEI. Written as DNA, the CDR3 is TGTGCCAGCAGTGAAGGGCGGCCTAGCACAGATACGCAGTATTTT. Translation gives CASSEGRPSTDTQYF. The full variable domain, in which reference TRBV2 and TRBJ2-3 provide the parts outside the CDR3, is EPEVTQTPSHQVTQMGQEVILRCVPISNHLYFYWYRQILGQKVEFLVSFYNNEISEKSEIFDDQFSVERPDGSNFTLKIRSTKLEDSAMYFCASSEGRPSTDTQYFGPGTRLTVL.

The chain joins TRBV6-4 to TRBJ2-5, with D possibly being TRBD1 (6 bases). Germline values: CDR1 MRHNA, CDR2 SNTAGT. Trimming took off 10 bases at V and 3 bases at J, with 21 bases between the two ends. The CDR3 runs 15 residues. In nucleotides, the CDR3 is TGTGCCACCCCCCCATCGCGGACAGAGAAAGAGACCCAGTACTTC. It encodes CATPPSRTEKETQYF.

Note on this clone: A junction end diverges from the germline sequence, so it may reflect a read error. The chain employs TRBV7-9 and TRBJ2-1; 9 bases align to TRBD1. Germline V gene lookup returns CDR1 SEHNR and CDR2 FQNEAQ (reference sequence). The CDR3 length is 14 residues. In DNA form, the CDR3 reads TGTGCCAGCAGCCCCGGGGGGACAGGGACCCGAGGGGTCTTC. Protein product: CASSPGGTGTRGVF.

In its sample, this clone was seen once. This chain joins TRBV21-1 and TRBJ2-7; the table's D call, TRBD2, has no DNA check behind it. TRBV21-1 is a pseudogene. The CDR3 is 15 amino acids. CDR3 bases: TGTGCCAGCAGCAAAACAGAGAACGGACCTCGGGGGCAGTACTTC. Protein product: CASSKTENGPRGQYF.

There are a few counts of this clone. This chain joins TRBV21-1 and TRBJ1-6. TRBV21-1 is assigned pseudogene status. This CDR3 comprises 15 residues. Written as DNA, the CDR3 is TGTGCCAGCAGCAAATGGGGGACCGCCGATTCACCCCTCCACTTT. The encoded protein is CASSKWGTADSPLHF.

The V and J genes are TRBV6-1 and TRBJ2-5, with 7 bases that match TRBD2. This CDR3 spans 15 amino acids. CDR1 MNHNS and CDR2 SASEGT come from the germline V gene. The V and J ends lost 4 bases and 0 bases, in that order; junction bases with no gene match: 5. CDR3 region: CASSGTRGNQETQYF. CDR3 sequence (DNA): TGTGCCAGCAGTGGGACTAGGGGAAACCAAGAGACCCAGTACTTC.

This clone was counted between two and nine times. This rearrangement joins TRBV11-2 to TRBJ2-7; TRBD2 matches at 9 bases. V lost 5 bases to trimming and J lost 7 bases; unmatched junction nucleotides: 9. Germline CDR1 is SGHAT and CDR2 is FQNNGV. The CDR3 totals 14 residues. In DNA form, the CDR3 reads TGTGCCAGCAGCCGACTAGCGGCCCGAAAGGAGCAGTACTTC. This codes for CASSRLAARKEQYF. The full variable domain, completed using reference TRBV11-2 and TRBJ2-7, is EAGVAQSPRYKIIEKRQSVAFWCNPISGHATLYWYQQILGQGPKLLIQFQNNGVVDDSQLPKDRFSAERLKGVDSTLKIQPAKLEDSAVYLCASSRLAARKEQYFGPGTRLTVT.

This clone was detected a few times. The CDR3 spells CSARKNTEAFF. The CDR3 bases are TGCAGTGCTAGAAAGAACACTGAAGCTTTCTTT. This chain connects TRBV20-1 to TRBJ1-1, with D unresolved. The CDR3 runs to 11 residues. V was trimmed by 2 bases and J by 1 base, leaving 2 bases between them. Germline V gives CDR1 DFQATT, CDR2 SNEGSKA (reference sequence).

This clone was observed many times. The chain uses TRBV6-5 and TRBJ1-1; D might be TRBD1 (6 bases). Trimming cost V 6 bases and J 4 bases, with 9 bases left between them. The length of the CDR3 is 12 residues. Germline-derived CDR1 and CDR2 are MNHEY and SVGAGI. The CDR3 region has the DNA TGTGCCAGCAGCCAACAGGGCACTGAAGCTTTCTTT. Translated, it gives CASSQQGTEAFF.

This chain joins TRBV7-9 and TRBJ2-2, with D uncertain. Germline V gene data show CDR1 as SEHNR and CDR2 as FQNEAQ (reference sequence). The V end was cut by 3 bases, the J end by 0 bases, with 8 bases between. The CDR3 extends over 15 amino acids. The CDR3 DNA sequence: TGTGCCAGCAGCTTCGGGCCCGCGAACACCGGGGAGCTGTTTTTT. Protein sequence: CASSFGPANTGELFF.

This clone turned up a few times. The chain employs TRBV27 and TRBJ2-2, with D perhaps TRBD2 (6 bases). This CDR3 comprises 16 residues. V was clipped by 0 bases and J by 7 bases, with 15 bases between them. CDR1 is MNHEY and CDR2 is SMNVEV in the germline V gene (reference sequence). CDR3: CASSLSRPSRGGELFF. Here the CDR3 DNA reads TGTGCCAGCAGTTTATCGAGGCCATCGCGGGGCGGGGAGCTGTTTTTT.

There are a few counts of this clone. At the DNA level, this CDR3 is encoded by other sequences in the same sample as well. The chain employs TRBV15 and TRBJ1-5, with no clear D. V lost 3 bases and J lost 2, with 8 bases in between. Germline CDR1 reads LNHNV; CDR2 reads YYDKDF (reference sequence). There are 14 residues in the CDR3. In nucleotides, the CDR3 is TGTGCCACCAGCAGGGTCCGGGGCAATCAGCCCCAGCATTTT. It specifies CATSRVRGNQPQHF.

Only a few counts were recorded for this clone. V and J are TRBV13 and TRBJ1-4; weak D call: TRBD1 (6 bases). This CDR3 is 15 amino acids long. Germline lookup yields CDR1 PRHDT and CDR2 FYEKMQ (reference sequence). Trimming stripped 5 bases from V and 1 base from J, with 11 bases between. The CDR3 spells CASSPPGETNEKLFF. The CDR3 DNA is TGTGCCAGCAGCCCCCCAGGGGAAACTAATGAAAAACTGTTTTTT.

The chain uses TRBV5-1 and TRBJ2-7; 15 bases line up with TRBD2. Germline trimming cut 3 bases from V and 6 bases from J; bases unmatched to any gene: 4. Germline lookup yields CDR1 SGHRS and CDR2 YFSETQ. The CDR3 runs to 15 residues. In nucleotides, the CDR3 is TGCGCCAGCAGCTCGGGACTAGCGGGAGGCCCCGAGCAGTACTTC. It is translated as CASSSGLAGGPEQYF. The whole variable domain, remainder taken from reference TRBV5-1 and TRBJ2-7, is KAGVTQTPRYLIKTRGQQVTLSCSPISGHRSVSWYQQTPGQGLQFLFEYFSETQRNKGNFPGRFSGRQFSNSRSEMNVSTLELGDSALYLCASSSGLAGGPEQYFGPGTRLTVT.

This clone was detected many times. The chain links TRBV2 to TRBJ2-1; 8 positions agree with TRBD1. Trimming removed 3 bases from V and 7 bases from J; junction bases left unmatched: 5. The CDR3 loop spans 14 amino acids. CDR1 and CDR2 from the germline V gene are SNHLY and FYNNEI. In DNA form, the CDR3 reads TGTGCCAGCAGTGACCCCACAGGGGGGAATGAGCAGTTCTTC. Encoded protein: CASSDPTGGNEQFF.

This clone has just one count. The rearrangement links TRBV11-1 to TRBJ1-6, with 7 bases aligning to TRBD1. V gave up 5 bases and J gave up 7 bases; unmatched junction bases: 5. Germline values: CDR1 SGHAT, CDR2 FQDESV (reference sequence). The CDR3 consists of 14 residues. CDR3 residues: CASSIGTENSPLHF. DNA for the CDR3: TGTGCCAGCAGCATCGGGACAGAGAATTCACCCCTCCACTTT.

This sequence joins TRBV7-2 and TRBJ1-5; the match to TRBD1 covers 7 bases. V lost 4 bases and J lost 4; bases outside the gene matches: 7. This CDR3 is 15 amino acids long. Germline V gene lookup returns CDR1 SGHTA and CDR2 FQGNSA. CDR3 coding DNA: TGTGCCAGCAGCTCAGGGGGATTACGGAATCAGCCCCAGCATTTT. Protein product: CASSSGGLRNQPQHF.

The rearrangement joins TRBV5-5 to TRBJ2-5; 11 bases align to TRBD2. V shed 0 bases, J shed 5 bases, and the junction held 3 bases outside the gene matches. This CDR3 has 15 amino acids. The V gene's germline CDR1 is SGHKS and CDR2 YYEKEE (reference sequence). The CDR3 DNA sequence: TGTGCCAGCAGCTTGGTTAGCGGGGGGGCTGAGACCCAGTACTTC. Translating gives CASSLVSGGAETQYF.

This clone was observed once. The V gene is TRBV9, the J gene TRBJ2-2; 11 bases fit TRBD2. Germline CDR1 reads SGDLS; CDR2 reads YYNGEE. V was clipped by 3 bases and J by 2 bases; unmatched bases: 3. CDR3 size: 16 residues. CDR3 amino acids: CASSGLAGINTGELFF. CDR3 coding DNA: TGTGCCAGCAGCGGACTAGCGGGAATCAACACCGGGGAGCTGTTTTTT. Full variable domain (missing parts from reference TRBV9 and TRBJ2-2): DSGVTQTPKHLITATGQRVTLRCSPRSGDLSVYWYQQSLDQGLQFLIQYYNGEERAKGNILERFSAQQFPDLHSELNLSSLELGDSALYFCASSGLAGINTGELFFGEGSRLTVL.

This chain connects TRBV28 to TRBJ2-7; D is possibly TRBD2 (7 bases). The CDR3 length is 17 residues. V lost 6 bases, J lost 3 bases, and 24 bases lay in between. Looked up from germline, CDR1 is MDHEN and CDR2 is SYDVKM. CDR3 sequence (DNA): TGTGCCAGCAGCGTGTCGGTGGGAGGGGGGGTTCGCTACGAGCAGTACTTC. Protein product: CASSVSVGGGVRYEQYF.

The chain employs TRBV11-3 and TRBJ2-1; no definite D call. This CDR3 spans 15 amino acids. The germline V gene encodes CDR1 SGHNT and CDR2 YENEEA. The V end was cut by 1 base, the J end by 2 bases, with 9 bases between. CDR3 sequence (DNA): TGTGCCAGCAGCTTAGGGCGTGGGGCCTACAATGAGCAGTTCTTC. Translation: CASSLGRGAYNEQFF.

Only a few counts were recorded for this clone. The chain recombines TRBV7-2 with TRBJ1-3, with a weak D call TRBD1 (5 bases). Germline V gene sequence: CDR1 SGHTA, CDR2 FQGNSA. The CDR3 has 15 amino acids. Trimming took 5 bases from V and 0 from J, leaving 11 bases between them. CDR3: CASSPGAASGNTIYF. Written as DNA, the CDR3 is TGTGCCAGCAGCCCTGGGGCCGCCTCTGGAAACACCATATATTTT. The entire variable domain, with the rest obtained from reference TRBV7-2 and TRBJ1-3, is as follows: GAGVSQSPSNKVTEKGKDVELRCDPISGHTALYWYRQSLGQGLEFLIYFQGNSAPDKSGLPSDRFSAERTGGSVSTLTIQRTQQEDSAVYLCASSPGAASGNTIYFGEGSWLTVV.

V is TRBV6-6 and J is TRBJ2-3; D is uncertain. This CDR3 contains 14 residues. Germline CDR1 and CDR2: MNHNY and SVGAGI (reference sequence). Trimming removed 2 bases from V and 2 bases from J, with 8 bases in between. Written as DNA, the CDR3 is TGTGCCAGCAGTTACGGTATCCCCACAGATACGCAGTATTTT. It codes for CASSYGIPTDTQYF.

In regard to this clone: The junction and the germline gene differ at one end; a read error may be behind it. The V call is TRBV28, the J call TRBJ2-5, with 12 bases that match TRBD2. Germline CDR1 MDHEN, CDR2 SYDVKM. This CDR3 is built from 14 residues. For the CDR3, the DNA is TGCGGGAGCCGACTAGCGGGAGCCCAAGAGACCCAGTACTTC. This sequence encodes CGSRLAGAQETQYF.

This clone was seen more than once but under ten times. The rearrangement links TRBV9 to TRBJ1-6; maybe TRBD1 (6 bases). The CDR3 runs 15 residues. CDR1 is SGDLS and CDR2 is YYNGEE in the germline V gene. Trimming left V 4 bases short and J 7 bases short, with 15 bases between. The CDR3 loop is CASSQGGSGNSPLHF. CDR3 DNA: TGTGCCAGCAGCCAAGGGGGGTCTGGGAATTCACCCCTCCACTTT.